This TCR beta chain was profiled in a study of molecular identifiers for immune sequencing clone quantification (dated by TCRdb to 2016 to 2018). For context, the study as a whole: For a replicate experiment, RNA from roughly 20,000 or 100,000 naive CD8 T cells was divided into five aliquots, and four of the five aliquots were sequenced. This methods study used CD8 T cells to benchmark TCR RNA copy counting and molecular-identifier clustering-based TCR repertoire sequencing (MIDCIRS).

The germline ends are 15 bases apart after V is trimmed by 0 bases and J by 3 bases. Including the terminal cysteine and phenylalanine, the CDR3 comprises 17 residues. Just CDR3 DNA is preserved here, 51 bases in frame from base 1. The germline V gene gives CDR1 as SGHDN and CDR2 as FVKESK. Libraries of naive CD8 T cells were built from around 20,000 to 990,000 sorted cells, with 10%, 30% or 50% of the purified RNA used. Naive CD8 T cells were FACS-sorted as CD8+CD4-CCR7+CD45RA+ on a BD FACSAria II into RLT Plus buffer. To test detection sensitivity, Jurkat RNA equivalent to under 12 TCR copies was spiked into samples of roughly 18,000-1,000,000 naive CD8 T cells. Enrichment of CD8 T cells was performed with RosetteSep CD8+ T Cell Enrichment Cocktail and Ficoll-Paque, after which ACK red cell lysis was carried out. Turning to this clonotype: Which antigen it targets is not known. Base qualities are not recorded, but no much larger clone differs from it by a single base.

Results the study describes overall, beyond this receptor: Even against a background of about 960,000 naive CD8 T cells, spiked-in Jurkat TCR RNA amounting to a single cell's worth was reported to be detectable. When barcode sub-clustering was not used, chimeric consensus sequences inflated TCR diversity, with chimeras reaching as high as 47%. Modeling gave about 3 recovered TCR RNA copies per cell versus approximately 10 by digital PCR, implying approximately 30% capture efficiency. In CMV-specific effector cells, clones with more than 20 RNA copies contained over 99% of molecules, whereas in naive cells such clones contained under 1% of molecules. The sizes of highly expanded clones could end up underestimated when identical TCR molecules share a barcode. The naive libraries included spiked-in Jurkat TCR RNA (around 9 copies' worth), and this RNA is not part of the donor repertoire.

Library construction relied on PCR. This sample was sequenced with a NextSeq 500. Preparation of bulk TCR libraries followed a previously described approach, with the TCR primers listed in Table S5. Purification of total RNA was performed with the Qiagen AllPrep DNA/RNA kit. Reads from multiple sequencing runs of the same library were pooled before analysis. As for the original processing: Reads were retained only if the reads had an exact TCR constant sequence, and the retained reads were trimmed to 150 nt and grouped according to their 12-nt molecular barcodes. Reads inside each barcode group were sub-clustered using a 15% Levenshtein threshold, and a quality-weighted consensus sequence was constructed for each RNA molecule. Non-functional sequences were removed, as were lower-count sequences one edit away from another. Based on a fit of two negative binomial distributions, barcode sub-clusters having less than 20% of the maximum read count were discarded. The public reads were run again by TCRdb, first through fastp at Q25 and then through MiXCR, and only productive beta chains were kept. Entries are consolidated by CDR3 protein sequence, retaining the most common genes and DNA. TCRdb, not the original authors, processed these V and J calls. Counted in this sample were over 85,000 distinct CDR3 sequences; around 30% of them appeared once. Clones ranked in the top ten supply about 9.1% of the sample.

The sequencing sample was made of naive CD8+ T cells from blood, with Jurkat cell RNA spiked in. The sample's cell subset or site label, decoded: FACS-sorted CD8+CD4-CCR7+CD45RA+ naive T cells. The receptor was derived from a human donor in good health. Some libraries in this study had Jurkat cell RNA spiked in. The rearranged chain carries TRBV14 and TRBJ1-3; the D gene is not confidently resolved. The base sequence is TGTGCCAGCAGCCAAGATTGGGGTCCCCTCGGTGGAAACACCATATATTTT. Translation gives CASSQDWGPLGGNTIYF.